This T cell receptor (beta chain) is drawn from a study of blood T cell repertoires in COVID-19. Study information: Samples taken during acute and convalescent COVID-19 were collected in the United States, Italy and Spain. Nucleic acid was either cDNA or gDNA, and it came from T cells, B-cell-depleted T cells, or PBMCs.

As processed by the authors: The assay estimated nucleated cells by amplifying reference gene primers. Clones were sequenced by immunoSEQ multiplex PCR, and TCRdb holds only the in-frame ones, with some missing. The DNA was the basis for D and trimming; V, J and clone size are from that table. The sample includes around 99,000 clones, over 75% of them seen just once. This clone was seen once. Looked up from germline, CDR1 is SGHRS and CDR2 is YFSETQ. This CDR3 spans 14 amino acids. Trimming left V 2 bases short and J 3 bases short, with 12 bases between. V and J are TRBV5-1 and TRBJ2-7, with a weak D call TRBD1 (5 bases). This clonotype originated in a woman aged 45-65 years with acute or convalescent COVID-19. Sequences were obtained from peripheral blood. The CDR3 reads CASSLQDGRYEQYF. The CDR3 region has the DNA TGCGCCAGCAGCTTACAGGACGGTCGCTACGAGCAGTACTTC.